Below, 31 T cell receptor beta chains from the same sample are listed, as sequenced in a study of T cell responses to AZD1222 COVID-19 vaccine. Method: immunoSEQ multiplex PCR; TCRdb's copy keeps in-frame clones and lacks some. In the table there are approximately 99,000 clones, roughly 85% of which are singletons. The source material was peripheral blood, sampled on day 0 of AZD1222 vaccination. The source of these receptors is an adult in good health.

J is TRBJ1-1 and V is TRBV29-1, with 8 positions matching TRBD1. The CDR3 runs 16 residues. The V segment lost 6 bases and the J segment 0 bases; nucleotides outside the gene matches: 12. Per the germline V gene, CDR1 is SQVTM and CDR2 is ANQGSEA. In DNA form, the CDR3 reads TGCAGCGTCGGTTACCGGACAGGGATGATGAACACTGAAGCTTTCTTT. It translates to CSVGYRTGMMNTEAFF.

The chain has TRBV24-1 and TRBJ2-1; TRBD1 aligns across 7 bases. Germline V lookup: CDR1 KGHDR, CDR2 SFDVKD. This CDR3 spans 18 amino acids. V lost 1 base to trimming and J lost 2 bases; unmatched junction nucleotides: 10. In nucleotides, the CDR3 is TGTGCCACCAGTGATTTTACCAGGGGGAGAGCCACCTACAATGAGCAGTTCTTC. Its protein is CATSDFTRGRATYNEQFF.

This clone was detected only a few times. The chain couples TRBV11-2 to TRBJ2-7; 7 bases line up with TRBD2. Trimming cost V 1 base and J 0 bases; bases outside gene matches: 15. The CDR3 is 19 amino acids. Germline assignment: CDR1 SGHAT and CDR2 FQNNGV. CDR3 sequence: CASSLGGLRGIRSSYEQYF. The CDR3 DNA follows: TGTGCCAGCAGCTTAGGAGGTTTGCGGGGGATACGTAGCTCCTACGAGCAGTACTTC.

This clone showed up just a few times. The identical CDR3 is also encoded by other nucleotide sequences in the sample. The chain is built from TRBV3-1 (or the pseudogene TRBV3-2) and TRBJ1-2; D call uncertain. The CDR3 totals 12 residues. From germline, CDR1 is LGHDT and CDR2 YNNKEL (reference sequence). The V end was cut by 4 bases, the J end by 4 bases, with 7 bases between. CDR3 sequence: CASSRTAYGYTF. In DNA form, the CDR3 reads TGTGCCAGCAGCCGGACGGCCTATGGCTACACCTTC.

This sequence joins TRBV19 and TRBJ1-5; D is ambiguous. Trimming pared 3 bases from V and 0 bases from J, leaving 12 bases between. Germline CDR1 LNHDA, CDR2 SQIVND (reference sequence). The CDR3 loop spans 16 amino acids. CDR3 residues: CASSISQIYSNQPQHF. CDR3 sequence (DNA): TGTGCCAGTAGTATCTCGCAGATATATAGCAATCAGCCCCAGCATTTT.

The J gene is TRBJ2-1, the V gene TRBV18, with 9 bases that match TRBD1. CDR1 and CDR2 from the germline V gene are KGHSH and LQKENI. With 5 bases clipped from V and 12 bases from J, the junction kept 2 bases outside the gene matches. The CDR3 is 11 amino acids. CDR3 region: CASSGTGLQFF. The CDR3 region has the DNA TGTGCCAGCTCAGGGACAGGGCTGCAGTTCTTC.

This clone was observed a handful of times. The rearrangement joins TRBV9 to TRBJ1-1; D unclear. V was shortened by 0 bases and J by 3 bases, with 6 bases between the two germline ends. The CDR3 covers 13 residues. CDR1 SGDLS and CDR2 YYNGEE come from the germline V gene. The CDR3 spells CASSVAVDTEAFF. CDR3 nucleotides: TGTGCCAGCAGCGTAGCTGTGGACACTGAAGCTTTCTTT.

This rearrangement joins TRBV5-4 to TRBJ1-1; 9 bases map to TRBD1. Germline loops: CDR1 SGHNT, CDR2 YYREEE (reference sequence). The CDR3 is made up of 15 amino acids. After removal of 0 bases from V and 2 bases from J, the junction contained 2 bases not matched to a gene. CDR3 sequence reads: CASSLATGGNTEAFF. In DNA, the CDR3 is TGTGCCAGCAGCTTGGCGACAGGGGGAAACACTGAAGCTTTCTTT.

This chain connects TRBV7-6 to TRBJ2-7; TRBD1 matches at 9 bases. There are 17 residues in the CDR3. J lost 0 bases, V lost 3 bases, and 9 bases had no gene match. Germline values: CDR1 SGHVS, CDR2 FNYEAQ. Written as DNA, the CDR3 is TGTGCCAGCAGCTTGGGACAGGGAGGGACGAGCTCCTACGAGCAGTACTTC. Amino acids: CASSLGQGGTSSYEQYF.

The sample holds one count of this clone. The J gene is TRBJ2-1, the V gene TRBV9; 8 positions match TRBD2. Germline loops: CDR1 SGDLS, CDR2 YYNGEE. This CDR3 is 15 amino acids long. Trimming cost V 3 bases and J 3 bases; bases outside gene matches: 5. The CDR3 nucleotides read TGTGCCAGCAGCGAAGCGGGAGAGAACTACAATGAGCAGTTCTTC. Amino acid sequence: CASSEAGENYNEQFF.

CDR3 nucleotides: TGTGCCAGCTCACCACAGGGACAGTCCTCTGGAAACACCATATATTTT. Translated: CASSPQGQSSGNTIYF. The chain combines TRBV18 with TRBJ1-3, with 7 bases that match TRBD1. The CDR3 runs to 16 residues. Germline CDR1 reads KGHSH; CDR2 reads LQKENI. The J segment lost 0 bases and the V segment lost 1 base, leaving 3 bases of the junction unmatched.

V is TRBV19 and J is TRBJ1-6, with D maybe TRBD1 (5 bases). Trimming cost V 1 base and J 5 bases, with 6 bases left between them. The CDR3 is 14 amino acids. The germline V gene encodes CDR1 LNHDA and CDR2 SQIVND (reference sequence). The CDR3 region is CASSIGGNNSPLHF. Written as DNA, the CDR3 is TGTGCCAGTAGTATAGGGGGCAATAATTCACCCCTCCACTTT.

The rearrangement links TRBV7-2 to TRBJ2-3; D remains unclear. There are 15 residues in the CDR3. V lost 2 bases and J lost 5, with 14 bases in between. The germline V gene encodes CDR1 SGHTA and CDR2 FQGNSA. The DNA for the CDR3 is TGTGCCAGCAGCTTAATAGGCCAGCCGATAGATACGCAGTATTTT. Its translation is CASSLIGQPIDTQYF. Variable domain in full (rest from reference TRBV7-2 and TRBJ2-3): GAGVSQSPSNKVTEKGKDVELRCDPISGHTALYWYRQSLGQGLEFLIYFQGNSAPDKSGLPSDRFSAERTGGSVSTLTIQRTQQEDSAVYLCASSLIGQPIDTQYFGPGTRLTVL.

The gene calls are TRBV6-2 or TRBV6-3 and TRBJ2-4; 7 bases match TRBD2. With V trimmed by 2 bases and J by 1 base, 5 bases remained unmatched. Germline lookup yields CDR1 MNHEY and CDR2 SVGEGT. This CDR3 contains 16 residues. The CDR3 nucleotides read TGTGCCAGCAGTTACGGGCGGGAGTGGGCCAAAAACATTCAGTACTTC. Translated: CASSYGREWAKNIQYF.

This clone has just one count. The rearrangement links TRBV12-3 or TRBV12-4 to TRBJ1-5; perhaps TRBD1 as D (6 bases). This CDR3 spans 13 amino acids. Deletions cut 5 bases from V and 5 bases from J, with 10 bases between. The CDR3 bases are TGTGCCAGCAGTCCACAGGGCTATCAGCCCCAGCATTTT. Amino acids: CASSPQGYQPQHF.

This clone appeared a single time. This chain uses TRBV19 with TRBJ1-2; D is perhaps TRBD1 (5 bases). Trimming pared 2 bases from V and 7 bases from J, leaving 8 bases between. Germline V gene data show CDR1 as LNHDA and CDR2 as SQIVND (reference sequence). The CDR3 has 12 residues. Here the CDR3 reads CASSISRAGYTF. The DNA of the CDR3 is TGTGCCAGTAGTATAAGCAGGGCTGGCTACACCTTC.

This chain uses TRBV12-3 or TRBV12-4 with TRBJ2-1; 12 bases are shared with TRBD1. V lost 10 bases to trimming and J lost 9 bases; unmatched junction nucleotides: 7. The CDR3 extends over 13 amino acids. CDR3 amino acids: CATGTGGQIEQFF. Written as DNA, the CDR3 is TGTGCCACCGGGACAGGGGGCCAGATTGAGCAGTTCTTC.

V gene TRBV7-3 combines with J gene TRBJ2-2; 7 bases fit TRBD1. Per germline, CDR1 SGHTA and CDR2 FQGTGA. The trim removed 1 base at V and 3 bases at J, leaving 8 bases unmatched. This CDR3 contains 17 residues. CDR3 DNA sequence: TGTGCCAGCAGCTTAAAGCCACGGGACAGAGACACCGGGGAGCTGTTTTTT. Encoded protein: CASSLKPRDRDTGELFF.

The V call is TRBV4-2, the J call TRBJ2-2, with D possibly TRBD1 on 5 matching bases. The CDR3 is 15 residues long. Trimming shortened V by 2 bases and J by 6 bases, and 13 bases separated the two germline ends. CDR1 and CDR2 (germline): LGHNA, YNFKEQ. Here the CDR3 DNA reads TGTGCCAGCAGCCAAAGTCCAGGGTCGTCCGGGGAGCTGTTTTTT. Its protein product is CASSQSPGSSGELFF.

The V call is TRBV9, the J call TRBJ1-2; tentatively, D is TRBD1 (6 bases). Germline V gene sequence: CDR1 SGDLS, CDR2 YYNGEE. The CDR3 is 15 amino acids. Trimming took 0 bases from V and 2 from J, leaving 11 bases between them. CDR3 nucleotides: TGTGCCAGCAGCGTAGCGGGGGGGCCGAACTATGGCTACACCTTC. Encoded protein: CASSVAGGPNYGYTF.

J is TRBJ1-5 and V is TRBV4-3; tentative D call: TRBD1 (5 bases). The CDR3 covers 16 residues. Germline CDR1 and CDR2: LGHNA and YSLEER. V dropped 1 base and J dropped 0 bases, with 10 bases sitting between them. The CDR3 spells CASSQGGRDSNQPQHF. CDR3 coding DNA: TGCGCCAGCAGCCAAGGGGGGAGGGATAGCAATCAGCCCCAGCATTTT.

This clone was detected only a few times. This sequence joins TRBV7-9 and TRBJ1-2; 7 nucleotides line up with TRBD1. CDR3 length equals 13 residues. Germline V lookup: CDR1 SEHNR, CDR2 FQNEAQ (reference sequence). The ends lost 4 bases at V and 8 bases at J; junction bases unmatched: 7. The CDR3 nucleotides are TGTGCCAGCAGCTATGACAGGGTCGGCGGCTACACCTTC. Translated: CASSYDRVGGYTF. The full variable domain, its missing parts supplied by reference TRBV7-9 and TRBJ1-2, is DTGVSQNPRHKITKRGQNVTFRCDPISEHNRLYWYRQTLGQGPEFLTYFQNEAQLEKSRLLSDRFSAERPKGSFSTLEIQRTEQGDSAMYLCASSYDRVGGYTFGSGTRLTVV.

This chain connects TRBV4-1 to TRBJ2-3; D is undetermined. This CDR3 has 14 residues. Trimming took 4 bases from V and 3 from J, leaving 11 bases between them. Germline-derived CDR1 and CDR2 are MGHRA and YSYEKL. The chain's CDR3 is CASSPFLGTDTQYF. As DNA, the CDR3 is TGCGCCAGCAGCCCTTTCCTTGGGACAGATACGCAGTATTTT.

The CDR3 loop is CAWTQGTNSPLHF. The CDR3 DNA reads as TGTGCCTGGACACAGGGCACAAATTCACCCCTCCACTTT. V and J are TRBV30 and TRBJ1-6, with D possibly TRBD1 on 6 matching bases. The V gene's germline CDR1 is GTSNPN and CDR2 SVGIG (reference sequence). The CDR3 spans 13 residues. With 4 bases removed from V and 7 bases from J, the gap between germline ends came to 11 bases.

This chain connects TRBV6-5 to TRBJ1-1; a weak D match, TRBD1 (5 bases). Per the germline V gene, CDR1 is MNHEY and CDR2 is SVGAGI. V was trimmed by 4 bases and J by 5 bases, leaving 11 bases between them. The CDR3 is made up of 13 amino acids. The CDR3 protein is CASSFNRITEAFF. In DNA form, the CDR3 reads TGTGCCAGCAGTTTCAACAGGATTACTGAAGCTTTCTTT.

For the CDR3, the DNA is TGTGCCAGCATAGACAGGGACAATGAGCAGTTCTTC. It is translated as CASIDRDNEQFF. V gene TRBV21-1 combines with J gene TRBJ2-1; TRBD1 is the table's D call, not checked against the DNA. TRBV21-1 represents a pseudogene. CDR3 size: 12 residues.

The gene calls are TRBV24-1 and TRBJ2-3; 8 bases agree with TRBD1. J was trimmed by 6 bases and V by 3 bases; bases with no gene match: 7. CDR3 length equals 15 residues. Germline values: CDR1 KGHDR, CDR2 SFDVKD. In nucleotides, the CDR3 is TGTGCCACCAGTGATCCGGACAGGGAGGCCGATACGCAGTATTTT. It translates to CATSDPDREADTQYF.

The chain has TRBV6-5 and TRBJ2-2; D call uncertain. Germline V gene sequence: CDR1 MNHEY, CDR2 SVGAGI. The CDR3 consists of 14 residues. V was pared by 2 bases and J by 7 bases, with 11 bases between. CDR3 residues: CASSYVRSSGELFF. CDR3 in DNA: TGTGCCAGCAGTTACGTTAGGTCTAGCGGGGAGCTGTTTTTT.

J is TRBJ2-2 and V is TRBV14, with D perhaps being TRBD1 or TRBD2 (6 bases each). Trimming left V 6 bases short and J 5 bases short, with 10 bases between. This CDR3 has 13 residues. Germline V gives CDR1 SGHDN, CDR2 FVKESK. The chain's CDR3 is CASRIGGTGELFF. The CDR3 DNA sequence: TGTGCCAGCAGAATAGGGGGGACCGGGGAGCTGTTTTTT.

The CDR3 spells CASSPRSVGGNTIYF. In nucleotides, the CDR3 is TGTGCCAGCAGCCCGAGGTCGGTTGGTGGAAACACCATATATTTT. This chain uses TRBV7-8 with TRBJ1-3; the D is unclear. CDR1 is SGHVS and CDR2 is FQNEAQ in the germline V gene. CDR3 length: 15 residues. V lost 5 bases and J lost 3, with 14 bases in between.

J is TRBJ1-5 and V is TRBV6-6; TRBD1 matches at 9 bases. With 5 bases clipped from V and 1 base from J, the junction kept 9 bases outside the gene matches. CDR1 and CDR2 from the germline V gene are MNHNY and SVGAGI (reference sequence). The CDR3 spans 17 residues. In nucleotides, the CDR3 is TGTGCCAGCAGTCCCCGGACAGGGGCTCGAAGCAATCAGCCCCAGCATTTT. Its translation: CASSPRTGARSNQPQHF.